This record looks at one T cell receptor beta chain sequence and its context. The antigen is not known. Primers for the PCR totalled 60 Vbeta and 13 Jbeta. The data were produced by immunoSEQ multiplex PCR, yet TCRdb's version contains in-frame clones alone and is incomplete. The table records about 130,000 clones, approximately 80% of them present only once. These data are taken from a study of cytomegalovirus exposure and HLA in healthy donors. V was shortened by 0 bases and J by 2 bases, with 13 bases between the two germline ends. Germline V lookup: CDR1 SGHRS, CDR2 YFSETQ. The CDR3 contains 16 residues. General study findings and limits: Per a prior analysis, the majority of TCR beta V segments were productive roughly 90% or roughly 30% of the time. The listing of 150 to 200 TCR beta chains classed them as cytomegalovirus-associated.

The chain combines TRBV5-1 with TRBJ2-3; perhaps TRBD1 as D (6 bases). The receptor comes from a middle-aged woman in good health and CMV-seronegative. The sequenced sample was PBMCs. CDR3 sequence: CASSLASGTHTDTQYF. The CDR3 nucleotides read TGCGCCAGCAGCTTGGCTTCAGGGACACACACAGATACGCAGTATTTT. The complete variable domain, with remaining parts taken from reference TRBV5-1 and TRBJ2-3, reads KAGVTQTPRYLIKTRGQQVTLSCSPISGHRSVSWYQQTPGQGLQFLFEYFSETQRNKGNFPGRFSGRQFSNSRSEMNVSTLELGDSALYLCASSLASGTHTDTQYFGPGTRLTVL.